The T cell receptor beta chain described here comes from a study of blood T cell repertoires in COVID-19. Overall study: COVID-19 samples from acute and convalescent phases originated in the United States, Italy and Spain. From T cells, B-cell-depleted T cells, or PBMCs came the material, which was cDNA or gDNA.

As handled by the study authors: Scientists estimated how many nucleated cells there were by amplifying reference gene primers. Method: immunoSEQ multiplex PCR; TCRdb's copy keeps in-frame clones and lacks some. From that table come the V and J calls and clone size; the DNA was used to work out D and trimming. The profile shows 140,000 or so clones, approximately 89% of them singletons. The CDR3 sequence is 15 residues long. CDR1 MGHRA and CDR2 YSYEKL come from the germline V gene. Trimming stripped 0 bases from V and 4 bases from J, with 10 bases between. Sequences were obtained from peripheral blood. This clonotype was sampled from a man in his sixties with active or convalescent COVID-19. The V gene is TRBV4-1, the J gene TRBJ2-1; D is possibly TRBD1 (5 bases). The CDR3: CASSQDRSGYNEQFF. In DNA, the CDR3 is TGCGCCAGCAGCCAAGATAGGTCAGGGTACAATGAGCAGTTCTTC.